This TCR beta chain was captured by sequencing in a study of blood T cell repertoires in COVID-19. About the study: Samples came from the United States, Italy and Spain, spanning acute and convalescent COVID-19. T cells, B-cell-depleted T cells, or PBMCs provided the cDNA or gDNA that served as material.

CDR1 and CDR2 (germline): SQVTM, ANQGSEA. Trimming took 3 bases from V and 7 from J, leaving 6 bases between them. This CDR3 contains 10 residues. Per the authors' pipeline: The assay estimated nucleated cells by amplifying reference gene primers. The protocol was immunoSEQ multiplex PCR, while the TCRdb copy is restricted to in-frame clones and leaves out a portion. V and J calls and clone size come straight from that table; D and trimming were deduced from the DNA. The sample holds around 70,000 clones, approximately 91% seen once. The sequence came from a human donor in a cohort sampled during active COVID-19. The rearrangement joins TRBV29-1 to TRBJ1-2; D is unclear. Sequencing was performed on peripheral blood. The CDR3 DNA reads TGCAGCGTTGAGGGCTTTGGCTACACCTTC. Its translation is CSVEGFGYTF.